What follows describes a single TCR beta chain. No antigen is known for it. Base qualities are not provided; no much larger clone lies one nucleotide away. TCRbeta CDR3 regions were amplified from genomic DNA by means of the immunoSEQ Assay, a bias-controlled multiplex PCR. In the authors' own workflow: Within the assay, amplification of reference gene primers was used to estimate how many nucleated cells each sample contained. Sequence reads were collapsed and filtered to measure the absolute abundance of every unique TCRbeta CDR3 rearrangement. For each sample, productive Simpson clonality was calculated by taking the square root of Simpson's diversity index across productive rearrangements. Here the immuneACCESS table is served through TCRdb, limited to in-frame sequences with V and J called. Missing clones are a known gap in these copies; in checked studies unresolved V genes cover under half, and the rest lacks a known reason. V, J and clone size reflect that table, while D and trimming were determined from the DNA. The sample table records roughly 52,000 clones; around nine tenths of these occur just once. 4% of the sample goes to the ten largest clones.

Whole blood was collected in K2EDTA tubes by collaborating institutions according to the institutions' own protocols. For TCRbeta analysis, collaborators shipped samples as frozen whole blood, isolated PBMCs, or DNA extracted from either of those sample types. This sample was included in a study of blood T cell repertoires in COVID-19 (dated by TCRdb to the early 2020s). Regarding the complete study: Collaborator samples came from the United States, Italy and Spain and covered acute and convalescent phases of COVID-19. The material from the prospective study consisted of cDNA or gDNA derived from T cells, B-cell-depleted T cells, or PBMCs. Subjects who had been exposed to COVID-19, were actively infected with it, or had recovered from it provided the deeply sampled blood TCRbeta repertoires that made up the dataset. The repertoires were released in a freely available public database intended as a resource for research on the immune response to SARS-CoV-2. Samples were obtained from the ongoing ImmuneRACE study (first 160 participants) and from over 1,000 subjects provided by 6 global collaborators. The sample metadata nearly always contained a de-identified subject ID, COVID-19 status, age in years and sex. Where available, HLA class I and class II types were taken from metadata supplied by the sample provider and were not determined by assay-based typing. Paper-wide results and their limitations: Clinical and demographic metadata were provided uncurated, with the amount varying by source and participant.

From the cysteine up to the phenylalanine, the CDR3 has a length of 12 residues. Just CDR3 DNA is preserved here, 36 bases in frame from base 1. CDR1 MNHEY and CDR2 SVGAGI are derived from the germline V gene. Relative to germline, V is 4 bases shorter and J is 12 bases shorter, with 13 bases between their ends. The chain couples TRBV6-5 to TRBJ2-1, with the D gene not confidently named. Specimen: peripheral blood. This TCR came from a man aged 45-65 years with acute or convalescent COVID-19. The CDR3 corresponds to CASSSSGVAQFF. The sequenced DNA is TGTGCCAGCAGTTCCTCCGGTGTTGCGCAGTTCTTC.